This T cell receptor beta chain was recorded in a study of early T cells in non-severe SARS-CoV-2 infection. As part of library construction, unique molecular identifiers were attached to individual cDNA molecules. TCRdb reprocessed the 5' RACE reads via MiXCR and lists one record per CDR3 protein. The sample lists about 52,000 distinct CDR3 sequences; 5.5% to 7.5% were seen once. V was clipped by 2 bases and J by 2 bases, with 11 bases between them. The CDR3 length is 15 residues. Study-level points and caveats: Anti-spike CD8 responses were favored in VDJdb matching, and private and CD4 specificities were missed.

This clonotype showed up many times. Its antigen is not known. This chain uses TRBV12-3 or TRBV12-4 with TRBJ2-3; a weak D match, TRBD1 (5 bases). The TCR comes from an adult who was a healthcare worker with PCR-confirmed SARS-CoV-2 infection or an uninfected control (not recorded which). The sequencing input was whole blood. This chain's CDR3 is CASSLQGRDTDTQYF. CDR3 nucleotides: TGTGCCAGCAGTTTACAGGGAAGGGACACAGATACGCAGTATTTT.